The 30 T cell receptor beta chains below come from one sample, sequenced in a study of blood T cells in healthy people across ages (dated by TCRdb to between 2015 and 2016). Library preparation was by 5' RACE. For sequencing, an Illumina HiSeq 2500 was employed. A second PCR of about 6 to 11 cycles was run with a J-beta primer mix and a sample-barcoded 5' primer. Starting from the raw public reads, TCRdb applied fastp trimming at Q25, assembled clones with MiXCR and retained in-frame beta chains. Rows with a matching CDR3 protein are joined into one entry that keeps the most common DNA and genes. The sample profile shows 700,000 or so distinct CDR3 sequences; 22% of them were found once. In total, the top ten clones hold under 25% of the sample. Sequenced: blood. The origin of the receptors is a man between 65 and 85 years old in good health.

In its sample, this clonotype was seen a few times. The chain combines TRBV20-1 with TRBJ1-2; the D gene is possibly TRBD1 (5 bases). Germline-derived CDR1 and CDR2 are DFQATT and SNEGSKA (reference sequence). CDR3 length: 14 residues. The germline V and J ends were trimmed by 1 base and 4 bases, with 13 bases remaining between them. The CDR3 DNA reads TGCAGTGCTAGAGCGGGGGAAGCTCTCTATGGCTACACCTTC. This gives the protein CSARAGEALYGYTF.

In this sample, this clonotype turned up a few times. V usage is TRBV30 and J usage is TRBJ1-1; D not resolved. The CDR3 is 14 amino acids. Germline CDR1 and CDR2: GTSNPN and SVGIG (reference sequence). The V and J ends lost 2 bases and 4 bases respectively, with 14 bases between them. The CDR3 DNA reads as TGTGCCTGGAGTAAAAGCATAGGACTCACTGAAGCTTTCTTT. This sequence encodes CAWSKSIGLTEAFF.

The rearrangement joins TRBV20-1 to TRBJ2-4, with 10 bases fitting TRBD2. This CDR3 has 16 amino acids. V shed 4 bases and J 1 base; nucleotides not matched to a gene: 7. CDR1 and CDR2 from the germline V gene are DFQATT and SNEGSKA (reference sequence). Written as DNA, the CDR3 is TGCAGTGCTACCTGGGGGACTAGCGAGGCCAAAAACATTCAGTACTTC. Residues: CSATWGTSEAKNIQYF.

The chain recombines TRBV6-2 or TRBV6-3 with TRBJ1-2; 7 nucleotides line up with TRBD1. CDR1 and CDR2 from the germline V gene are MNHEY and SVGEGT. The CDR3 contains 12 residues. Losses at the gene ends were 5 bases for V and 8 bases for J; bases not matched to a gene: 5. The CDR3 loop reads CASSKQGRGYTF. The CDR3 DNA reads TGTGCCAGCAGTAAACAGGGGAGAGGCTACACCTTC.

In this sample, this clonotype turned up a few times. This rearrangement joins TRBV18 to TRBJ2-7, with 8 positions matching TRBD2. J lost 1 base, V lost 3 bases, and 8 bases had no gene match. This CDR3 spans 16 amino acids. Germline V gene lookup returns CDR1 KGHSH and CDR2 LQKENI. The CDR3 is CASSPAGSGGSYEQYF. DNA of the CDR3: TGTGCCAGCTCACCCGCGGGGAGCGGGGGATCCTACGAGCAGTACTTC.

In its sample, this clonotype was seen many times. The rearrangement uses TRBV10-1 and TRBJ2-3; 12 nucleotides match TRBD2. CDR3 length: 18 residues. J gave up 2 bases and V 4 bases, and 10 bases lay outside the gene matches. CDR1 and CDR2 from the germline V gene are WNHNN and SYGVQD (reference sequence). CDR3 coding DNA: TGCGCCAGCAGTGGCCCCCGACTAGCGGGGGCCCTCACAGATACGCAGTATTTT. It translates to CASSGPRLAGALTDTQYF.

This clonotype was counted once. The chain employs TRBV7-2 and TRBJ2-5; D could derive from TRBD1 or TRBD2 (6 bases each). Matching the DNA end better, TRBJ2-7 makes the J call doubtful. This CDR3 region has 13 residues. Germline CDR1 is SGHTA and CDR2 is FQGNSA. The CDR3 is CALRGVRTYEQYV. Written as DNA, the CDR3 is TGTGCCCTTAGGGGGGTCCGGACCTACGAGCAGTACGTC.

This chain joins TRBV12-3 or TRBV12-4 and TRBJ2-5, with 7 bases aligning to TRBD1. The length of the CDR3 is 14 residues. The trim removed 7 bases at V and 9 bases at J, leaving 14 bases unmatched. In nucleotides, the CDR3 is TGTGCCAGCAAGATGACAGGGCGCATCGCGGCCCAGTACTTC. This translates into CASKMTGRIAAQYF.

V and J are TRBV5-1 and TRBJ2-1; D is perhaps TRBD2 (6 bases). The V and J ends lost 6 bases and 7 bases respectively, with 17 bases between them. This CDR3 contains 14 residues. Looked up from germline, CDR1 is SGHRS and CDR2 is YFSETQ. CDR3 region: CASKNRIGGNEQFF. CDR3 bases: TGCGCCAGCAAGAACAGAATAGGAGGGAATGAGCAGTTCTTC.

Only a few counts were recorded for this clonotype. Without the conserved terminal phenylalanine or tryptophan, this CDR3 likely stems from a read error. The chain links TRBV30 to TRBJ2-1, with no clear D. V lost 0 bases and J 4 bases, leaving 4 bases between the germline ends. This CDR3 is 12 amino acids long. Germline V gene sequence: CDR1 GTSNPN, CDR2 SVGIG (reference sequence). This chain's CDR3 is CAWSVRYNEQFL. For the CDR3, the DNA is TGTGCCTGGAGTGTAAGGTACAATGAGCAGTTCCTC.

This clonotype appeared a few times. V usage is TRBV12-3 or TRBV12-4 and J usage is TRBJ2-5, with TRBD2 identical over 10 bases. The CDR3 has 13 amino acids. Germline trimming cut 5 bases from V and 5 bases from J; bases unmatched to any gene: 2. CDR3 region: CASSKREGETQYF. In nucleotides, the CDR3 is TGTGCCAGCAGTAAGCGGGAGGGTGAGACCCAGTACTTC.

This clonotype was observed a handful of times. This chain uses TRBV12-3 or TRBV12-4 with TRBJ2-5; D gene uncertain. TRBJ2-1 matches the DNA end more closely, so the J call is doubtful. This CDR3 comprises 15 residues. The CDR3, as DNA: TGTGCCAGCAGTTTAAGGCGCTCACCTTACAATGAGCAGTTCTTC. Residues: CASSLRRSPYNEQFF.

This clonotype was counted ten times or more. The V gene is TRBV6-6, the J gene TRBJ1-5; perhaps TRBD1 as D (6 bases). Germline CDR1 MNHNY, CDR2 SVGAGI (reference sequence). Between the trimmed V and J ends, which lost 2 bases and 1 base, there was a span of 6 bases. This CDR3 comprises 14 residues. The CDR3 bases are TGTGCCAGCAGTTACAGGGGGAGCAATCAGCCCCAGCATTTT. It codes for CASSYRGSNQPQHF.

This clonotype was seen more than once but under ten times. This sequence joins TRBV7-6 and TRBJ1-4, with 10 bases aligning to TRBD1. Trimming at V came to 3 bases and at J to 8 bases, leaving 6 bases not matched to a gene. The CDR3 totals 15 residues. CDR1 SGHVS and CDR2 FNYEAQ come from the germline V gene. CDR3 protein: CASSFFGTGEEKLFF. The CDR3 coding sequence is TGTGCCAGCAGCTTTTTTGGGACAGGGGAAGAAAAACTGTTTTTT.

This clonotype came up a few times. This sequence joins TRBV12-3 or TRBV12-4 and TRBJ2-3, with 7 nucleotides matching TRBD1. Trimming removed 6 bases from V and 3 bases from J; junction bases left unmatched: 15. This CDR3 is built from 17 residues. CDR3 residues: CASSPNRGRPGTDTQYF. The DNA of the CDR3 is TGTGCCAGCAGCCCGAACAGGGGACGCCCAGGGACAGATACGCAGTATTTT.

This clonotype was found a few times. The chain uses TRBV12-3 or TRBV12-4 and TRBJ2-5; 8 nucleotides match TRBD1. The end of the DNA is better explained by TRBJ2-7, so the J call may be wrong. The CDR3 is 14 amino acids. CDR3 residues: CASSLGWTGSEQYV. The CDR3 DNA sequence: TGTGCCAGCAGTTTAGGCTGGACAGGGAGCGAGCAGTACGTC.

This clonotype was recorded a few times. The gene calls are TRBV5-1 and TRBJ1-1; D not resolved. Germline-derived CDR1 and CDR2 are SGHRS and YFSETQ. Between the trimmed V and J ends, which lost 2 bases and 3 bases, there was a span of 14 bases. The CDR3 length is 15 residues. CDR3 sequence: CASSFLSLGDTEAFF. The CDR3 DNA reads TGCGCCAGCAGCTTCTTATCCCTTGGGGACACTGAAGCTTTCTTT.

The rearrangement uses TRBV6-5 and TRBJ2-3; 7 positions match TRBD2. Trimming took 10 bases from V and 0 from J; bases not matched to a gene: 4. The CDR3 sequence is 13 residues long. Germline V gene lookup returns CDR1 MNHEY and CDR2 SVGAGI. In DNA, the CDR3 is TGTGCCACCTGTAGCGGGAGCACAGATACGCAGTATTTT. The encoded protein is CATCSGSTDTQYF.

The chain combines TRBV12-5 with TRBJ2-1, with TRBD1 as a possible D gene (6 bases). V was shortened by 0 bases and J by 9 bases, with 18 bases between the two germline ends. The length of the CDR3 is 16 residues. Germline V gene lookup returns CDR1 LGHNT and CDR2 FRNRAP. CDR3 in amino acids: CASGLVIVQGLGEQFF. CDR3 DNA sequence: TGTGCTAGTGGTTTGGTAATCGTACAGGGTCTCGGTGAGCAGTTCTTC.

In this sample, this clonotype turned up a few times. This chain links TRBV12-3 or TRBV12-4 with TRBJ2-7, with D perhaps TRBD2 (6 bases). The V and J ends lost 8 bases and 2 bases respectively, with 13 bases between them. There are 13 residues in the CDR3. CDR3: CASRRRVPYEQYV. The CDR3 nucleotides read TGTGCCAGCCGGCGGAGGGTTCCCTACGAGCAGTACGTC.

This sequence joins TRBV4-1 and TRBJ2-5; 7 bases match TRBD2. The CDR3 has 17 residues. With V trimmed by 0 bases and J by 0 bases, 7 bases remained unmatched. Per the germline V gene, CDR1 is MGHRA and CDR2 is YSYEKL. CDR3 in DNA: TGCGCCAGCAGCCAAGATTTACAGCGGGGAAACCAAGAGACCCAGTACTTC. Protein sequence: CASSQDLQRGNQETQYF.

This clonotype appeared many times. The chain couples TRBV11-3 to TRBJ2-5, with D tentatively TRBD2 (5 bases). The end of the DNA is better explained by TRBJ2-1, so the J call may be wrong. Germline CDR1 SGHNT, CDR2 YENEEA. This CDR3 has 15 amino acids. CDR3 protein: CASSPGLMTGNEQFF. The CDR3 DNA follows: TGTGCCAGCAGCCCCGGACTCATGACTGGAAATGAGCAGTTCTTC.

In its sample, this clonotype was seen a few times. The V and J genes are TRBV18 and TRBJ2-7; D is unresolved. V was trimmed by 2 bases and J by 3 bases, leaving 5 bases between them. CDR1 and CDR2 from the germline V gene are KGHSH and LQKENI. This CDR3 comprises 12 residues. In DNA, the CDR3 is TGTGCCAGCTCACCAAGGGACTACGAGCAGTACTTC. It specifies CASSPRDYEQYF. The full variable domain, with the rest looked up from reference TRBV18 and TRBJ2-7, is NAGVMQNPRHLVRRRGQEARLRCSPMKGHSHVYWYRQLPEEGLKFMVYLQKENIIDESGMPKERFSAEFPKEGPSILRIQQVVRGDSAAYFCASSPRDYEQYFGPGTRLTVT.

This chain joins TRBV10-3 and TRBJ2-3, with 12 bases aligning to TRBD2. Per the germline V gene, CDR1 is ENHRY and CDR2 is SYGVKD. The CDR3 covers 13 residues. The ends lost 10 bases at V and 8 bases at J; junction bases unmatched: 7. CDR3 nucleotide sequence: TGTGCCAACCTACTAGCGGGAGGCGGTACGCAGTATTTT. It encodes CANLLAGGGTQYF.

V is TRBV7-2 and J is TRBJ1-4; D remains ambiguous. This CDR3 is built from 13 residues. Per germline, CDR1 SGHTA and CDR2 FQGNSA. V lost 1 base and J lost 7, with 7 bases in between. The DNA of the CDR3 is TGTGCCAGCAGCTTAGGGGGATTTGAAAAACTGTTTTTT. Its translation: CASSLGGFEKLFF. Drawing the rest from reference TRBV7-2 and TRBJ1-4, the complete variable domain is GAGVSQSPSNKVTEKGKDVELRCDPISGHTALYWYRQSLGQGLEFLIYFQGNSAPDKSGLPSDRFSAERTGGSVSTLTIQRTQQEDSAVYLCASSLGGFEKLFFGSGTQLSVL.

The table lists this clonotype with many counts. This chain links TRBV29-1 with TRBJ1-1, with 7 bases matching TRBD1. Germline trimming cut 7 bases from V and 1 base from J; bases unmatched to any gene: 12. The CDR3 sequence is 15 residues long. Germline CDR1 is SQVTM and CDR2 is ANQGSEA. The chain's CDR3 is CSAETRGTGNTEAFF. The CDR3, as DNA: TGCAGCGCAGAAACCAGGGGGACGGGGAACACTGAAGCTTTCTTT.

The V call is TRBV7-2, the J call TRBJ1-3; 7 bases map to TRBD1. Germline values: CDR1 SGHTA, CDR2 FQGNSA. This CDR3 has 16 residues. V shed 4 bases and J 0 bases; nucleotides not matched to a gene: 6. The CDR3 loop is CASSSTGHLSGNTIYF. CDR3 sequence (DNA): TGTGCCAGCAGCTCGACAGGGCACCTCTCTGGAAACACCATATATTTT.

The chain is built from TRBV7-9 and TRBJ1-3, with a possible D match to TRBD1 (6 bases). This CDR3 is built from 15 residues. The V end lost 5 bases, the J end lost 4 bases, and 15 bases lay between the germline ends. CDR1 and CDR2 (germline): SEHNR, FQNEAQ (reference sequence). The CDR3: CASSLNRESGNTIYF. The CDR3 DNA reads TGTGCCAGCAGCCTCAACAGGGAGAGCGGAAACACCATATATTTT.

V gene TRBV18 combines with J gene TRBJ2-1; D might be TRBD2 (5 bases). From germline, CDR1 is KGHSH and CDR2 LQKENI. The CDR3 contains 16 residues. The V end lost 0 bases, the J end lost 2 bases, and 11 bases lay between the germline ends. The CDR3: CASSPPTGNAYNEQFF. The CDR3, as DNA: TGTGCCAGCTCACCACCCACCGGGAACGCCTACAATGAGCAGTTCTTC.

The table lists this clonotype with many counts. V is TRBV7-9 and J is TRBJ2-5; D is perhaps TRBD1 (7 bases). CDR1 is SEHNR and CDR2 is FQNEAQ in the germline V gene (reference sequence). V was pared by 5 bases and J by 1 base, with 14 bases between. CDR3 length: 15 residues. CDR3 loop: CASSDRGTVQETQYF. CDR3 nucleotides: TGTGCCAGCAGCGACCGGGGGACAGTCCAAGAGACCCAGTACTTC.